The T cell receptor beta chain under discussion was sequenced for a study of Tregs in tolerant kidney transplant recipients. Study observations and caveats: Biological reproducibility was not directly addressed, but technical replication error appeared minimal. Some patients' samples used different primers over time, so nucleotide sequences weren't comparable.

The length of the CDR3 is 13 residues. Per the germline V gene, CDR1 is SGHRS and CDR2 is YFSETQ. Trimming removed 6 bases from V and 2 bases from J, with 10 bases in between. Repertoires were generated with immunoSEQ multiplex PCR, while TCRdb's copy carries only in-frame clones and drops some. The sample shows roughly 53,000 clones, and approximately 0.78% sits with its ten largest clones. For this clone: As yet, its antigen is unknown. The CDR3 extends 3 residues past the end of the read, so its final part is completed from the germline J gene.

This chain joins TRBV5-1 and TRBJ2-3, with D perhaps matching TRBD2 (6 bases). The sequence was obtained from a human donor who received a combined kidney and bone marrow transplant. The specimen comprised CD4+ T cells from blood, sampled before the transplant. This chain's CDR3 is CASTEGFTDTQYF. The covered CDR3 bases are TGCGCCAGCACGGAGGGTTTCACAGATACG.